The rows below give T cell receptor beta chains drawn from one sample of a study of control samples from healthy donors and cancer patients. Measured with immunoSEQ multiplex PCR; TCRdb has only the in-frame clones, and not every one. The sample lists tens of thousands of clones, more than 85% occurring once. The sample taken for sequencing was PBMCs. The receptors derive from a middle-aged man with colorectal cancer. Each CDR3 is given with its conserved first and last residue. A D gene is named only where the DNA matches it firmly. Clone size, where shown, is once, few, many, or a class for clones that have expanded.

j_gene: TRBJ2-7; len: 16; v_gene: TRBV5-1; d_gene: .; abundance: few; CDR3aa: CASGGRGGSSTYEQYF; CDR3nt: TGCGCCAGCGGTGGACGTGGGGGGAGCTCTACCTACGAGCAGTACTTC
j_gene: TRBJ2-7; len: 14; v_gene: TRBV7-8; d_gene: .; abundance: few; CDR3aa: CASSHRGRSYEQYF; CDR3nt: TGTGCCAGCAGCCATCGCGGCCGCTCCTACGAGCAGTACTTC
j_gene: TRBJ2-1; len: 17; v_gene: TRBV7-3; d_gene: .; abundance: once; CDR3aa: CASSSDPGGGPGNEQFF; CDR3nt: TGTGCCAGCAGCTCCGACCCGGGCGGGGGCCCGGGGAATGAGCAGTTCTTC
j_gene: TRBJ1-1; len: 15; v_gene: TRBV6-5; d_gene: .; abundance: .; CDR3aa: CASSYRPRKNTEAFF; CDR3nt: TGTGCCAGCAGTTACCGGCCCAGAAAGAACACTGAAGCTTTCTTT
j_gene: TRBJ1-4; len: 16; v_gene: TRBV27; d_gene: TRBD1; abundance: .; CDR3aa: CASSLGQGGGREKLFF; CDR3nt: TGTGCCAGCAGTCTGGGACAGGGAGGGGGTAGGGAAAAACTGTTTTTT
j_gene: TRBJ2-2; len: 15; v_gene: TRBV3-1/TRBV3-2; d_gene: .; abundance: .; CDR3aa: CASSQDGGNTGELFF; CDR3nt: TGTGCCAGCAGCCAAGATGGGGGGAACACCGGGGAGCTGTTTTTT
j_gene: TRBJ2-2; len: 17; v_gene: TRBV11-3; d_gene: TRBD1; abundance: .; CDR3aa: CASSPEGWDRGTGELFF; CDR3nt: TGTGCCAGCAGCCCCGAGGGATGGGACAGGGGCACCGGGGAGCTGTTTTTT
j_gene: TRBJ2-1; len: 13; v_gene: TRBV29-1; d_gene: .; abundance: .; CDR3aa: CSVHQGSYNEQFF; CDR3nt: TGCAGCGTTCATCAGGGCTCCTACAATGAGCAGTTCTTC
j_gene: TRBJ2-7; len: 13; v_gene: TRBV7-3; d_gene: .; abundance: .; CDR3aa: CASSLQYDYEQYF; CDR3nt: TGTGCCAGCAGCTTACAATATGACTACGAGCAGTACTTC
j_gene: TRBJ2-7; len: 15; v_gene: TRBV19; d_gene: TRBD1; abundance: .; CDR3aa: CASSTPDRGLGEQYF; CDR3nt: TGTGCCAGTAGTACCCCTGACAGGGGATTGGGCGAGCAGTACTTC